Presented here are 5 T cell receptor beta chains from one specimen sequenced in a study of T-cell reconstitution after alpha-beta-depleted transplantation in children. Preparation of the TCRbeta library used unique molecular identifiers. One entry per CDR3 protein results from TCRdb running MiXCR on the PCR reads. This table holds hundreds of thousands of distinct CDR3 sequences, roughly 24% found once. Specimen: PBMCs, mostly from graft donor cells, collected 360 days after TCRalphabeta/CD19-depleted stem cell transplant. These receptors were taken from a boy under two years old who had a stem cell transplant for acute myeloid leukemia, so the T cells may come from the graft donor.

This clonotype showed up many times. This chain uses TRBV4-1 with TRBJ2-4, with a weak D call TRBD2 (6 bases). With 0 bases removed from V and 0 bases from J, the gap between germline ends came to 9 bases. Germline loops: CDR1 MGHRA, CDR2 YSYEKL. The CDR3 is 16 residues long. DNA of the CDR3: TGCGCCAGCAGCCAAGATCGGGGGTTAGCCAAAAACATTCAGTACTTC. Protein sequence: CASSQDRGLAKNIQYF.

The chain has TRBV7-3 and TRBJ2-1; D unresolved. V was clipped by 0 bases and J by 5 bases, with 11 bases between them. Germline loops: CDR1 SGHTA, CDR2 FQGTGA. The CDR3 length is 15 residues. The DNA of the CDR3 is TGTGCCAGCAGCTTAACCGGGCCCCTCAACAATGAGCAGTTCTTC. Translation gives CASSLTGPLNNEQFF.

The chain joins TRBV6-5 to TRBJ2-5; unclear D gene. Trimming shortened V by 0 bases and J by 1 base, and 6 bases separated the two germline ends. This CDR3 is 14 amino acids long. CDR1 is MNHEY, CDR2 SVGAGI, per germline. CDR3 bases: TGTGCCAGCAGTTACTCGGGCACCCAAGAGACCCAGTACTTC. It specifies CASSYSGTQETQYF.

This clonotype was counted once. The J gene is TRBJ1-6, the V gene TRBV12-3 or TRBV12-4; D might be TRBD1 (5 bases). This CDR3 spans 15 amino acids. Trimming took 5 bases from V and 9 from J, leaving 17 bases between them. CDR3: CASSSSGAFTSPLHF. The CDR3 DNA reads TGTGCCAGCAGTAGTTCCGGGGCTTTTACTTCACCCCTCCACTTT.

This clonotype was seen more than once but under ten times. The chain is built from TRBV5-5 and TRBJ2-7; TRBD2 aligns across 9 bases. Germline loops: CDR1 SGHKS, CDR2 YYEKEE (reference sequence). The V gene end was trimmed by 4 bases and the J gene end by 6 bases; junction bases not matched to a gene: 11. The CDR3 length is 15 residues. CDR3 nucleotide sequence: TGTGCCAGCAGCGGCTCCGGGACTAGCCTCGGCGAGCAGTACGTC. Amino acids: CASSGSGTSLGEQYV.